These 32 T cell receptor beta chains came from one sample sequenced in a study of regulatory T cells in long-lasting Graves disease (dated by TCRdb to the early 2020s). Taken with the paper, the label for time point translates to: newly diagnosed GD, antithyroid drugs for less than 3 months. For both TCR sequencing and RNA sequencing, RNA was extracted from PBMCs in TRIzol. The method was multiplex PCR. The data were produced on an Illumina HiSeq 4000. TCR beta libraries were built with iRepertoire HTBI primers and Arm-PCR amplification of CDR3 regions. TCRdb reworked the public reads: Q25 trimming with fastp, MiXCR clone assembly, productive beta chains retained. Rows are unified per CDR3 protein, each entry keeping the most common DNA and genes. The table for this sample lists about 420,000 distinct CDR3 sequences; 16% of them were counted only once. Approximately 22% of the sample rests with the top ten.

These data were also reused for a study on T cells in Graves' hyperthyroidism and ophthalmopathy.

This material consisted of peripheral blood mononuclear cells (PBMCs), taken at new diagnosis, from a patient treated with antithyroid drugs. These receptors were obtained from a young woman with Graves disease. Donor details come from another sample of the same person, matched by shared clones.

This clonotype was seen repeatedly, ten times or more. The gene calls are TRBV7-2 and TRBJ1-3; unclear D gene. Germline V gene data show CDR1 as SGHTA and CDR2 as FQGNSA. The ends were cut back, 1 base at V and 6 bases at J, with 7 bases in the middle. This CDR3 region has 13 residues. CDR3 protein: CASSLGSANTIYF. For the CDR3, the DNA is TGTGCCAGCAGCTTAGGCTCCGCAAACACCATATATTTT.

Many counts were recorded for this clonotype. The chain couples TRBV7-2 to TRBJ2-3; 7 bases map to TRBD2. The junction had 5 bases not matched to a gene; V was cut back by 0 bases and J by 2 bases. The germline V gene encodes CDR1 SGHTA and CDR2 FQGNSA. There are 16 residues in the CDR3. CDR3 sequence reads: CASSLASGGVTDTQYF. The CDR3, as DNA: TGTGCCAGCAGCTTAGCTTCGGGGGGAGTCACAGATACGCAGTATTTT.

Details on this clonotype: Since a much larger clone is just one base distant, this may be a read error. J is TRBJ1-5 and V is TRBV12-3 or TRBV12-4; D is undetermined. Matching the DNA end better, TRBJ2-3 makes the J call doubtful. CDR3 length equals 13 residues. CDR3 amino acids: CASSLAFRQPQYF. Here the CDR3 DNA reads TGTGCCAGCAGTTTAGCTTTTCGTCAGCCCCAGTATTTT.

This clonotype was counted a few times. V gene TRBV28 combines with J gene TRBJ1-5, with TRBD1 as a possible D gene (6 bases). The CDR3 consists of 20 residues. V shed 3 bases and J shed 4 bases, with 28 bases lying between them. CDR1 is MDHEN and CDR2 is SYDVKM in the germline V gene. CDR3 DNA: TGTGCCAGCAGTTTCCCCCGGGGGGGGTCGGGGGCGTCCTCGAATCAGCCCCAGCATTTT. Translated, it gives CASSFPRGGSGASSNQPQHF.

The chain uses TRBV4-3 and TRBJ2-5; D is undetermined. Trimming stripped 0 bases from V and 2 bases from J, with 13 bases between. Germline values: CDR1 LGHNA, CDR2 YSLEER. This CDR3 contains 16 residues. CDR3 loop: CASSQDLGRVQETQYF. CDR3 DNA sequence: TGCGCCAGCAGCCAAGATCTAGGTAGAGTGCAAGAGACCCAGTACTTC.

The CDR3 here is CSATGPGGDEKLFF. In DNA form, the CDR3 reads TGCAGTGCGACCGGGCCGGGGGGTGATGAAAAACTGTTTTTT. The chain employs TRBV20-1 and TRBJ1-4, with D possibly being TRBD1 (5 bases). The CDR3 runs to 14 residues. Germline CDR1 DFQATT, CDR2 SNEGSKA (reference sequence). V shed 6 bases and J shed 6 bases, with 17 bases lying between them.

The chain recombines TRBV7-8 with TRBJ1-5; 7 positions match TRBD1. Germline assignment: CDR1 SGHVS and CDR2 FQNEAQ. The V segment lost 3 bases and the J segment 0 bases; nucleotides outside the gene matches: 2. The length of the CDR3 is 15 residues. Written as DNA, the CDR3 is TGTGCCAGCAGCTTCGGACAGGATAGCAATCAGCCCCAGCATTTT. Translating it yields CASSFGQDSNQPQHF.

V is TRBV15 and J is TRBJ2-1, with 8 bases fitting TRBD2. V shed 8 bases, J shed 0 bases, and the junction held 6 bases outside the gene matches. The V gene's germline CDR1 is LNHNV and CDR2 YYDKDF (reference sequence). The CDR3 spans 15 residues. CDR3 coding DNA: TGTGCCACCGGGCGGCGGGAGGCCTCCTACAATGAGCAGTTCTTC. It specifies CATGRREASYNEQFF.

This clonotype was counted ten times or more. The chain has TRBV28 and TRBJ2-1; TRBD1 aligns across 8 bases. The germline gives CDR1 MDHEN, CDR2 SYDVKM. The CDR3 consists of 17 residues. V was clipped by 5 bases and J by 7 bases; unmatched bases: 16. The CDR3 DNA is TGTGCCAGCAGTCCGAAACCAGGGGGCTCCATCAATAATGAGCAGTTCTTC. This encodes CASSPKPGGSINNEQFF.

The J gene is TRBJ1-1, the V gene TRBV5-1; 10 bases fit TRBD1. This CDR3 comprises 14 residues. The germline CDR1 and CDR2 sequences are SGHRS and YFSETQ. The trim removed 7 bases at V and 5 bases at J, leaving 8 bases unmatched. The CDR3 bases are TGCGCCAGCGCCACCGGGACAGGGGTGACTGAAGCTTTCTTT. Protein: CASATGTGVTEAFF. The variable domain in full, completed from reference TRBV5-1 and TRBJ1-1, reads KAGVTQTPRYLIKTRGQQVTLSCSPISGHRSVSWYQQTPGQGLQFLFEYFSETQRNKGNFPGRFSGRQFSNSRSEMNVSTLELGDSALYLCASATGTGVTEAFFGQGTRLTVV.

The rearrangement joins TRBV19 to TRBJ2-1; 7 positions agree with TRBD2. Germline CDR1 and CDR2: LNHDA and SQIVND (reference sequence). The CDR3 spans 17 residues. Losses at the gene ends were 1 base for V and 4 bases for J; bases not matched to a gene: 10. CDR3 protein: CASSIGVLSGIYNEQFF. The CDR3, as DNA: TGTGCCAGTAGTATAGGAGTATTAAGCGGGATATACAATGAGCAGTTCTTC.

This clonotype has at least ten counts. This chain joins TRBV3-1 and TRBJ1-1, with D unclear. This CDR3 is 14 amino acids long. The germline V and J ends were trimmed by 1 base and 8 bases, with 14 bases remaining between them. CDR1 LGHDT and CDR2 YNNKEL come from the germline V gene (reference sequence). The CDR3, as DNA: TGTGCCAGCAGCCAAGTCAAGTCGGGGTCCGAAGCTTTCTTT. Its translation: CASSQVKSGSEAFF. Based on the CDR3 plus reference TRBV3-1 and TRBJ1-1, the full variable domain is DTAVSQTPKYLVTQMGNDKSIKCEQNLGHDTMYWYKQDSKKFLKIMFSYNNKELIINETVPNRFSPKSPDKAHLNLHINSLELGDSAVYFCASSQVKSGSEAFFGQGTRLTVV.

Details on this clonotype: It may be a read error: a sequence one base away is much more abundant. The gene calls are TRBV4-2 and TRBJ2-7; 7 nucleotides match TRBD2. CDR1 and CDR2 (germline): LGHNA, YNFKEQ. The CDR3 contains 15 residues. The CDR3 DNA is TGTGTCAGCAGCCTCCCAAGCGGGACCGCCAGGGAGCAGTACTTC. Translated: CVSSLPSGTAREQYF.

The chain has TRBV7-2 and TRBJ2-1; 13 positions agree with TRBD2. The CDR3 runs 16 residues. V lost 1 base, J lost 7 bases, and 4 bases stayed unmatched. The germline V gene has CDR1 SGHTA and CDR2 FQGNSA. The CDR3 loop is CASSLGGTSGINEQFF. CDR3 bases: TGTGCCAGCAGCTTAGGAGGGACTAGCGGGATAAATGAGCAGTTCTTC.

A note on this clonotype: Being one base from a much bigger clone, this may be a read error. The gene calls are TRBV3-1 and TRBJ2-5; D remains ambiguous. CDR3 length: 13 amino acids. Deletions cut 4 bases from V and 5 bases from J, with 11 bases between. CDR1 and CDR2 (germline): LGHDT, YNNKEL (reference sequence). Written as DNA, the CDR3 is TGTGCCAGCAGCCGCAGAGAGCTGGAGACCCAGTACTTC. It is translated as CASSRRELETQYF.

The chain combines TRBV7-8 with TRBJ2-2; 13 positions agree with TRBD2. Trimming cost V 4 bases and J 4 bases; bases outside gene matches: 3. The CDR3 is 16 amino acids. Germline V gives CDR1 SGHVS, CDR2 FQNEAQ. The CDR3 loop reads CASSSRLAGGTGELFF. CDR3 DNA sequence: TGTGCCAGCAGCTCTAGACTAGCGGGAGGCACCGGGGAGCTGTTTTTT.

This clonotype was observed at least ten times. The genes are TRBV9 and TRBJ2-3; D remains unclear. V lost 0 bases and J lost 6, with 2 bases in between. The germline V gene has CDR1 SGDLS and CDR2 YYNGEE. This CDR3 contains 11 residues. The CDR3 protein is CASSVADTQYF. DNA of the CDR3: TGTGCCAGCAGCGTAGCTGATACGCAGTATTTT.

The J gene is TRBJ2-1, the V gene TRBV6-2 or TRBV6-3, with 9 bases matching TRBD2. Per the germline V gene, CDR1 is MNHEY and CDR2 is SVGEGT. The CDR3 length is 18 residues. V was clipped by 2 bases and J by 9 bases; unmatched bases: 17. This CDR3 reads CASSYLHNPGTSKIEQFF. DNA of the CDR3: TGTGCCAGCAGTTACCTTCACAACCCCGGGACTAGCAAGATTGAGCAGTTCTTC.

This clonotype was picked up many times. J is TRBJ1-1 and V is TRBV18, with 9 bases lining up with TRBD1. V gave up 6 bases and J gave up 4 bases; unmatched junction bases: 6. The germline CDR1 and CDR2 sequences are KGHSH and LQKENI. The CDR3 has 14 residues. The CDR3 DNA follows: TGTGCCAGCTCTATACAGGGGGCGCCCACTGAAGCTTTCTTT. It yields the protein CASSIQGAPTEAFF.

This chain joins TRBV20-1 and TRBJ1-1; D ambiguous. Trimming removed 1 base at V and 1 base at J, with 7 bases between. CDR1 and CDR2 (germline): DFQATT, SNEGSKA (reference sequence). The CDR3 has 13 residues. The CDR3 DNA reads TGCAGTGCTAGAGGGTCAGAGAACACTGAAGCTTTCTTT. This sequence encodes CSARGSENTEAFF.

This chain connects TRBV6-5 to TRBJ2-1, with D perhaps being TRBD1 or TRBD2 (6 bases each). CDR1 is MNHEY, CDR2 SVGAGI, per germline. V lost 4 bases and J lost 8, with 15 bases in between. The CDR3 contains 14 residues. DNA for the CDR3: TGTGCCAGCAGTTTAGCGGTTGGGGGCGATGAGCAGTTCTTC. Residues: CASSLAVGGDEQFF.

This clonotype was recorded a few times. The chain is built from TRBV30 and TRBJ1-3; D gene uncertain. CDR1 is GTSNPN and CDR2 is SVGIG in the germline V gene (reference sequence). The CDR3 has 13 residues. The V and J ends lost 5 bases and 0 bases respectively, with 8 bases between them. The CDR3 bases are TGTGCCTGGGGGGTACTCTCTGGAAACACCATATATTTT. Translated, it gives CAWGVLSGNTIYF.

This clonotype was detected ten times or more. The chain carries TRBV7-9 and TRBJ2-1, with TRBD2 as a possible D gene (6 bases). Trimming took off 4 bases at V and 3 bases at J, with 10 bases between the two ends. Germline V gene lookup returns CDR1 SEHNR and CDR2 FQNEAQ (reference sequence). This CDR3 is built from 14 residues. In DNA form, the CDR3 reads TGTGCCAGCAGCTCGCCGGGACTCTACAATGAGCAGTTCTTC. Translation: CASSSPGLYNEQFF.

This clonotype appeared a few times. V usage is TRBV6-4 and J usage is TRBJ2-1; tentative D call: TRBD2 (5 bases). Between the trimmed V and J ends, which lost 3 bases and 6 bases, there was a span of 15 bases. The CDR3 has 15 amino acids. Germline CDR1 MRHNA, CDR2 SNTAGT. The CDR3 loop is CASSEGLAGTNEQFF. As DNA, the CDR3 is TGTGCCAGCAGTGAAGGGCTAGCTGGAACCAATGAGCAGTTCTTC.

The rearrangement uses TRBV12-3 or TRBV12-4 and TRBJ2-1; the D gene is possibly TRBD2 (5 bases). Between the trimmed V and J ends, which lost 5 bases and 8 bases, there was a span of 19 bases. This CDR3 has 15 residues. The CDR3 reads CASSVDSFGSYEQFF. The CDR3 DNA reads as TGTGCCAGCAGTGTGGACTCCTTTGGATCGTATGAGCAGTTCTTC.

This chain uses TRBV6-6 with TRBJ1-5; D remains ambiguous. V was pared by 0 bases and J by 3 bases, with 9 bases between. Germline V lookup: CDR1 MNHNY, CDR2 SVGAGI (reference sequence). The CDR3 loop spans 15 amino acids. CDR3 coding DNA: TGTGCCAGCAGTTACTCGTCAGGTTACAATCAGCCCCAGCATTTT. Amino acid sequence: CASSYSSGYNQPQHF.

This chain links TRBV24-1 with TRBJ1-4; the D gene is possibly TRBD1 (6 bases). This CDR3 has 15 amino acids. The germline CDR1 and CDR2 sequences are KGHDR and SFDVKD. The V end was cut by 4 bases, the J end by 4 bases, with 12 bases between. CDR3 nucleotide sequence: TGTGCCACCAGTGACTCGGGACACAATAATGAAAAACTGTTTTTT. Protein product: CATSDSGHNNEKLFF.

V is TRBV11-3 and J is TRBJ2-1; D perhaps matches TRBD2 (5 bases). In germline, CDR1 is SGHNT, CDR2 YENEEA. The CDR3 extends over 13 amino acids. Trimming cost V 4 bases and J 12 bases, with 16 bases left between them. The CDR3 DNA follows: TGTGCCAGCAGCTCTGGGTACAATGAGGGGCAGTTCTTC. Its translation is CASSSGYNEGQFF.

The sample holds many counts of this clonotype. The chain recombines TRBV27 with TRBJ2-1, with a tentative D call TRBD2 (7 bases). Between the trimmed V and J ends, which lost 3 bases and 4 bases, there was a span of 16 bases. This CDR3 comprises 16 residues. CDR1 MNHEY and CDR2 SMNVEV come from the germline V gene (reference sequence). CDR3 amino acids: CASSFRGAIKYNEQFF. The CDR3 nucleotides read TGTGCCAGCAGTTTTCGGGGGGCAATAAAGTACAATGAGCAGTTCTTC.

This clonotype was observed a handful of times. The chain combines TRBV19 with TRBJ1-1, with 7 bases lining up with TRBD1. The germline V gene has CDR1 LNHDA and CDR2 SQIVND (reference sequence). The CDR3 loop spans 15 amino acids. Trimming cost V 4 bases and J 1 base; bases outside gene matches: 6. The CDR3: CASSTLDRSNTEAFF. The CDR3 bases are TGTGCCAGTAGTACGCTGGACAGGTCGAACACTGAAGCTTTCTTT.

This clonotype has more than one count but fewer than ten. The chain employs TRBV27 and TRBJ2-2, with 16 bases identical to TRBD2. Germline loops: CDR1 MNHEY, CDR2 SMNVEV (reference sequence). The CDR3 is 19 amino acids. V shed 4 bases and J 5 bases; nucleotides not matched to a gene: 10. The DNA for the CDR3 is TGTGCCAGCAGTTGGGGGGGGGGACTAGCGGGAGGGCGTACCGGGGAGCTGTTTTTT. Translation gives CASSWGGGLAGGRTGELFF.

This clonotype was picked up many times. The chain links TRBV30 to TRBJ1-4; TRBD1 agrees at 9 bases. CDR3 size: 15 residues. Looked up from germline, CDR1 is GTSNPN and CDR2 is SVGIG (reference sequence). V shed 1 base, J shed 5 bases, and the junction held 5 bases outside the gene matches. CDR3 sequence (DNA): TGTGCCTGGAGTGCGTCAGGACAGGGGAATGAAAAACTGTTTTTT. It yields the protein CAWSASGQGNEKLFF.